The 21 T cell receptor beta chains in this list originate from one sample, sequenced in a study of identifying expanded T cells in peripheral blood. TCRdb keeps only in-frame clones here, not all; method: immunoSEQ multiplex PCR. The sample carries 120,000 or so clones, 84% recorded once. The sequencing sample was made of blood. These receptors came from a person aged 18 to 69 in good health.

This clone was observed a few times. The chain is built from TRBV18 and TRBJ1-2, with TRBD1 matching over 9 bases. The germline V gene encodes CDR1 KGHSH and CDR2 LQKENI. Trimming at V came to 3 bases and at J to 8 bases, leaving 4 bases not matched to a gene. This CDR3 contains 13 residues. The CDR3 nucleotides read TGTGCCAGCTCACCGACAGGGGGAGAAGGCTACACCTTC. It translates to CASSPTGGEGYTF.

The J gene is TRBJ1-1, the V gene TRBV6-1; 9 bases agree with TRBD1. Trimming at V came to 4 bases and at J to 4 bases, leaving 7 bases not matched to a gene. The germline gives CDR1 MNHNS, CDR2 SASEGT. This CDR3 spans 15 amino acids. CDR3 protein: CASSATGTGSTEAFF. For the CDR3, the DNA is TGTGCCAGCAGTGCTACCGGGACAGGGAGCACTGAAGCTTTCTTT.

The genes are TRBV5-5 and TRBJ2-2, with D uncertain. CDR1 and CDR2 from the germline V gene are SGHKS and YYEKEE (reference sequence). Trimming stripped 4 bases from V and 4 bases from J, with 11 bases between. The CDR3 has 14 residues. The CDR3 spells CASSLALVTGELFF. DNA for the CDR3: TGTGCCAGCAGCCTGGCCCTAGTCACCGGGGAGCTGTTTTTT.

This clone was observed a handful of times. V usage is TRBV2 and J usage is TRBJ1-3, with D uncertain. Germline-derived CDR1 and CDR2 are SNHLY and FYNNEI. The CDR3 length is 13 residues. V was clipped by 5 bases and J by 0 bases, with 5 bases between them. Here the CDR3 DNA reads TGTGCCAGCAGTCAGGACTCTGGAAACACCATATATTTT. It encodes CASSQDSGNTIYF.

The chain combines TRBV27 with TRBJ1-4, with 8 bases that match TRBD1. The trim removed 5 bases at V and 5 bases at J, leaving 7 bases unmatched. Germline CDR1 MNHEY, CDR2 SMNVEV (reference sequence). The CDR3 runs to 15 residues. As DNA, the CDR3 is TGTGCCAGCAGTGTAAAAGGGACAGGAAATGAAAAACTGTTTTTT. This translates into CASSVKGTGNEKLFF. The full variable domain, rest sourced from reference TRBV27 and TRBJ1-4, is EAQVTQNPRYLITVTGKKLTVTCSQNMNHEYMSWYRQDPGLGLRQIYYSMNVEVTDKGDVPEGYKVSRKEKRNFPLILESPSPNQTSLYFCASSVKGTGNEKLFFGSGTQLSVL.

The chain links TRBV5-5 to TRBJ2-3; D call uncertain. V gave up 1 base and J gave up 4 bases, with 7 bases separating them. Germline CDR1 reads SGHKS; CDR2 reads YYEKEE (reference sequence). This CDR3 is 13 amino acids long. The CDR3 region has the DNA TGTGCCAGCAGCTTGCAGCCGTCAGATACGCAGTATTTT. Its protein product is CASSLQPSDTQYF.

In DNA, the CDR3 is TGTGCCAGCAGCTTATCCCCAGGGGAGGAGACCCAGTACTTC. Translation gives CASSLSPGEETQYF. The chain combines TRBV7-9 with TRBJ2-5; tentative D call: TRBD1 (6 bases). V was shortened by 2 bases and J by 5 bases, with 12 bases between the two germline ends. CDR3 length equals 14 residues. CDR1 is SEHNR, CDR2 FQNEAQ, per germline (reference sequence).

The chain couples TRBV11-1 to TRBJ2-5; D call uncertain. Germline values: CDR1 SGHAT, CDR2 FQDESV (reference sequence). The CDR3 sequence is 16 residues long. Trimming removed 5 bases from V and 1 base from J, with 17 bases in between. CDR3 protein: CASSPRVVMTQETQYF. Written as DNA, the CDR3 is TGTGCCAGCAGCCCCCGGGTCGTCATGACCCAAGAGACCCAGTACTTC. Based on the CDR3 plus reference TRBV11-1 and TRBJ2-5, the full variable domain is EAEVAQSPRYKITEKSQAVAFWCDPISGHATLYWYRQILGQGPELLVQFQDESVVDDSQLPKDRFSAERLKGVDSTLKIQPAELGDSAMYLCASSPRVVMTQETQYFGPGTRLLVL.

This chain links TRBV7-2 with TRBJ1-1, with D maybe TRBD1 (5 bases). The CDR3 spans 14 residues. Trimming took off 5 bases at V and 0 bases at J, with 10 bases between the two ends. Germline CDR1 and CDR2: SGHTA and FQGNSA. CDR3 sequence: CASSPGHLNTEAFF. CDR3 nucleotide sequence: TGTGCCAGCAGCCCCGGACACCTGAACACTGAAGCTTTCTTT.

CDR3 sequence reads: CASSTLAHPYEQYF. CDR3 sequence (DNA): TGTGCCAGCAGTACACTAGCGCATCCCTACGAGCAGTACTTC. The chain joins TRBV6-1 to TRBJ2-7; TRBD2 agrees at 7 bases. The CDR3 runs to 14 residues. V lost 5 bases and J lost 2; bases outside the gene matches: 6. The V gene's germline CDR1 is MNHNS and CDR2 SASEGT.

This clone has only one observation. The genes are TRBV2 and TRBJ1-2; D not resolved. This CDR3 contains 14 residues. The germline V gene encodes CDR1 SNHLY and CDR2 FYNNEI. V lost 4 bases and J lost 2, with 11 bases in between. CDR3 in amino acids: CASSGSRLNYGYTF. CDR3 in DNA: TGTGCCAGCAGTGGTAGCCGTCTAAACTATGGCTACACCTTC.

V and J are TRBV7-2 and TRBJ2-1; tentatively, D is TRBD2 (6 bases). Germline V gives CDR1 SGHTA, CDR2 FQGNSA. Trimming left V 8 bases short and J 3 bases short, with 14 bases between. This CDR3 comprises 14 residues. CDR3 residues: CASHGGTFYNEQFF. The CDR3 DNA reads TGTGCCAGCCATGGGGGGACTTTCTACAATGAGCAGTTCTTC.

The V call is TRBV5-1, the J call TRBJ1-1, with 7 bases lining up with TRBD1. V shed 5 bases, J shed 1 base, and the junction held 2 bases outside the gene matches. From germline, CDR1 is SGHRS and CDR2 YFSETQ. CDR3 length: 13 amino acids. CDR3 sequence reads: CASSRTGNTEAFF. In DNA, the CDR3 is TGCGCCAGCAGTCGGACAGGGAACACTGAAGCTTTCTTT.

The chain employs TRBV19 and TRBJ1-2; weak D call: TRBD1 (6 bases). The CDR3 is 13 residues long. The V gene's germline CDR1 is LNHDA and CDR2 SQIVND (reference sequence). V was trimmed by 7 bases and J by 8 bases, leaving 17 bases between them. The CDR3 bases are TGTGCCAGTAACACAGGGTTATCAGGAGGCTACACCTTC. Translated: CASNTGLSGGYTF.

The rearrangement links TRBV18 to TRBJ1-2; D gene unclear. With 4 bases removed from V and 4 bases from J, the gap between germline ends came to 10 bases. CDR1 KGHSH and CDR2 LQKENI come from the germline V gene. There are 13 residues in the CDR3. The CDR3 DNA is TGTGCCAGCTCACAAGACAAGTTCTATGGCTACACCTTC. Its translation is CASSQDKFYGYTF.

V is TRBV15 and J is TRBJ1-6, with a tentative D call TRBD1 (5 bases). The V end was cut by 0 bases, the J end by 7 bases, with 10 bases between. Germline CDR1 LNHNV, CDR2 YYDKDF (reference sequence). This CDR3 has 15 residues. The DNA for the CDR3 is TGTGCCACCAGCAGAGATCGGGGGGGGAATTCACCCCTCCACTTT. This translates into CATSRDRGGNSPLHF.

The chain uses TRBV7-6 and TRBJ2-3; 8 bases match TRBD2. Unmatched junction bases numbered 7, after V lost 3 bases and J lost 2 bases. Germline V CDR1 and CDR2: SGHVS, FNYEAQ. This CDR3 comprises 16 residues. CDR3 DNA: TGTGCCAGCAGCTTTTCGGGGCGGGGGGTCACAGATACGCAGTATTTT. Translating it yields CASSFSGRGVTDTQYF.

The gene calls are TRBV19 and TRBJ2-5; D uncertain. The length of the CDR3 is 14 residues. Trimming removed 5 bases at V and 2 bases at J, with 12 bases between. The germline CDR1 and CDR2 sequences are LNHDA and SQIVND (reference sequence). The CDR3 DNA reads as TGTGCCAGTAGTTTAGGTGTGGGTCAAGAGACCCAGTACTTC. This encodes CASSLGVGQETQYF.

This clone was seen a handful of times. The chain links TRBV7-2 to TRBJ1-6; possible D gene TRBD1, 6 bases. Trimming pared 3 bases from V and 10 bases from J, leaving 19 bases between. The CDR3 has 16 residues. The V gene's germline CDR1 is SGHTA and CDR2 FQGNSA. This chain's CDR3 is CASSFRPGVEGSPLHF. DNA of the CDR3: TGTGCCAGCAGCTTTAGGCCAGGGGTTGAGGGCTCACCCCTCCACTTT.

This clone has only one observation. The rearrangement joins TRBV5-6 to TRBJ2-4; 9 bases map to TRBD1. The germline gives CDR1 SGHDT, CDR2 YYEEEE. Losses at the gene ends were 0 bases for V and 7 bases for J; bases not matched to a gene: 5. The CDR3 spans 15 residues. The CDR3 DNA sequence: TGTGCCAGCAGCTTGGAACAGGGGGCGAGGAACATTCAGTACTTC. Amino acids: CASSLEQGARNIQYF.

This clone occurred once. V usage is TRBV7-2 and J usage is TRBJ1-2; D possibly corresponds to TRBD1 (5 bases). The CDR3 runs 13 residues. Germline assignment: CDR1 SGHTA and CDR2 FQGNSA. Trimming cost V 4 bases and J 4 bases, with 10 bases left between them. Here the CDR3 DNA reads TGTGCCAGCAGCTGGGGGGGAGGCTATGGCTACACCTTC. Translated, it gives CASSWGGGYGYTF.